Included here is one T cell receptor beta chain sequence, with context. Its antigen is undetermined. CDR3 length: 15 residues. Germline CDR1 is SGHTA and CDR2 is FQGNSA. Trimming cost V 3 bases and J 6 bases; bases outside gene matches: 7. This entry is derived from a study of T cell repertoires in cytomegalovirus infection. About the research overall: CMV epitopes used comprised recently identified HLA-C-restricted ones and well-studied HLA-B-restricted ones. In public TCR beta signatures, there were indications of both CMV infection and matching HLA type. Overall study findings and caveats: People with CMV and the relevant HLA were identified by cumulative public TCR beta family frequency. HLA-C-restricted CMV clonotypes gave the most frequent clonotype in two of eight donors.

In TCRdb, the reads were re-called with MiXCR into one record per CDR3 protein. The table has around 500,000 distinct CDR3 sequences, 40% to 50% seen once. This TCR derives from a human donor in good health (CMV status not recorded). Some clones in this sample may be carry-over from other donors' samples. This specimen was cultured PBMCs, taken from culture after CMV antigen stimulation. The chain is built from TRBV7-2 and TRBJ2-2; 7 bases are shared with TRBD2. The CDR3 coding sequence is TGTGCCAGCAGCTTGGAACTAGCGATGGCCGGGGAGCTGTTTTTT. It encodes CASSLELAMAGELFF.